These T cell receptor beta chains were read from a single sample in a study of T cell responses to AZD1222 COVID-19 vaccine. Measured with immunoSEQ multiplex PCR; TCRdb has only the in-frame clones, and not every one. The table lists some 180,000 clones, roughly 92% of them singletons. The sample in question was peripheral blood, obtained on day 0 of AZD1222 vaccination. These receptors all come from an adult in good health. Each CDR3 is given without its conserved first and last residue. Clone size appears in some rows only: once, few, many, or a class for an expanded clone.

v_gene,j_gene,abundance,CDR3aa
TRBV19,TRBJ2-2,.,ASSRDRGHTGELF
TRBV4-3,TRBJ2-2,.,ASSQLIGGDTGELF
TRBV12-5,TRBJ2-2,.,ASGFTSGGTGELF
TRBV27,TRBJ1-4,.,ASSSRSSTNEKLF
TRBV7-9,TRBJ1-2,.,ASSSPGKDGYT
TRBV7-9,TRBJ2-3,.,ASSLGLAGGRVDTQY
TRBV4-1,TRBJ1-1,.,ASSRKRSTADTEAF
TRBV19,TRBJ1-5,.,ASTGTEYSNQPQH
TRBV6-2/TRBV6-3,TRBJ2-2,once,ASRLEDGWGTGELF
TRBV18,TRBJ2-5,.,ASSPIQKGETQY
TRBV20-1,TRBJ2-5,.,SASADPGETQY
TRBV18,TRBJ1-3,.,ASSPNQGTHGNTIY
TRBV19,TRBJ1-2,.,ASSRIAKPANYGYT
TRBV9,TRBJ2-3,once,ASSVERGRDTQY
TRBV30,TRBJ1-1,.,AGGNQMNTEAF
TRBV12-3/TRBV12-4,TRBJ2-7,once,ASRRQGAREQY
TRBV30,TRBJ2-7,.,AWSDETGVEDEQY
TRBV6-2/TRBV6-3,TRBJ2-1,.,ASSYPLGGAGRTGFNEQF
TRBV5-5,TRBJ2-4,.,ASSFIAKNIQY
TRBV1,TRBJ2-7,.,TSSQEGPRGSSYEQY
TRBV19,TRBJ2-5,.,ASSPWDTRKETQY
TRBV5-1,TRBJ1-2,.,ASSLDRRGLYGYT
TRBV7-2,TRBJ1-1,.,ASNPQGLLDTEAF
TRBV6-5,TRBJ1-3,once,ASSPRGKTNTIY
TRBV28,TRBJ1-6,.,ASSQITGQNSPLH
TRBV20-1,TRBJ1-1,.,SASQVKGAF
TRBV19,TRBJ2-7,.,ASSIAGAYEQY